These 16 T cell receptor beta chains originate from one sample sequenced in a study of regulatory T cells in long-lasting Graves disease listed by TCRdb under 2021. Receptors were amplified or captured by multiplex PCR. TCRdb lists the instrument as Illumina HiSeq 4000. iRepertoire HTBI primers and Arm-PCR amplification of CDR3 regions were used to construct TCR beta libraries. Using fastp trimming at Q25 and MiXCR clonotype assembly, TCRdb reanalyzed the public sequencing data and kept in-frame beta chains. Identical CDR3 protein sequences are pooled into one entry, listed with their most common genes and DNA. Here the sample has over 650,000 distinct CDR3 sequences; about 30% occur a single time. Around 40% of the sample is taken by the ten largest. The time point label, as the study defines it: persistent/refractory GD, antithyroid drugs over 5 years with positive TRAb. RNA was extracted from PBMCs in TRIzol for both TCR sequencing and RNA sequencing.

This specimen consisted of peripheral blood mononuclear cells (PBMCs), obtained when the disease was refractory, from a patient treated with antithyroid drugs. These receptors were obtained from a female donor with Graves disease.

The V and J genes are TRBV3-1 and TRBJ1-2, with D hard to call. This CDR3 comprises 18 residues. Germline CDR1 is LGHDT and CDR2 is YNNKEL (reference sequence). Trimming left V 6 bases short and J 4 bases short, with 27 bases between. CDR3 coding DNA: TGTGCCAGCAGTCCCGTCGGTAGTCCCGCACTAATAGGCTATGGCTACACCTTC. Translated, it gives CASSPVGSPALIGYGYTF.

This clonotype appeared a few times. The V gene is TRBV5-4, the J gene TRBJ2-7; tentatively, D is TRBD1 (6 bases). The V gene lost 4 bases and the J gene lost 1 base, with 12 bases spanning the gap. The CDR3 loop spans 14 amino acids. CDR1 is SGHNT, CDR2 YYREEE, per germline (reference sequence). As DNA, the CDR3 is TGTGCCAGCAGCGGCAGGGGTAGGTCCTACGAGCAGTACTTC. Translating it yields CASSGRGRSYEQYF.

The sample holds many counts of this clonotype. The chain employs TRBV6-1 and TRBJ1-2, with TRBD1 identical over 7 bases. The CDR3 length is 15 residues. Germline V lookup: CDR1 MNHNS, CDR2 SASEGT. The ends lost 0 bases at V and 3 bases at J; junction bases unmatched: 4. CDR3 nucleotides: TGTGCCAGCAGTGAAGCCACAGGGGCACACTATGGCTACACCTTC. It is translated as CASSEATGAHYGYTF.

This clonotype has more than one count but fewer than ten. The chain combines TRBV5-1 with TRBJ1-3; D is unclear. Germline V gene data show CDR1 as SGHRS and CDR2 as YFSETQ. The CDR3 consists of 16 residues. Trimming took 3 bases from V and 0 from J, leaving 13 bases between them. The DNA for the CDR3 is TGCGCCAGCAGCTCGAACCCCGCGGACTCTGGAAACACCATATATTTT. Its protein is CASSSNPADSGNTIYF.

The chain couples TRBV19 to TRBJ2-7, with TRBD2 matching over 7 bases. Losses at the gene ends were 7 bases for V and 2 bases for J; bases not matched to a gene: 11. There are 15 residues in the CDR3. Germline assignment: CDR1 LNHDA and CDR2 SQIVND (reference sequence). In DNA form, the CDR3 reads TGTGCCAGTACCCTCGGGGAGGGCGCTACCTACGAGCAGTACTTC. Translation gives CASTLGEGATYEQYF.

This clonotype was observed a handful of times. This chain links TRBV5-4 with TRBJ1-3; 7 positions match TRBD1. There are 16 residues in the CDR3. V lost 4 bases to trimming and J lost 0 bases; unmatched junction nucleotides: 7. CDR1 is SGHNT, CDR2 YYREEE, per germline (reference sequence). The CDR3: CASSQQGPNSGNTIYF. CDR3 nucleotide sequence: TGTGCCAGCAGCCAACAGGGGCCCAACTCTGGAAACACCATATATTTT.

This clonotype was found many times. The chain carries TRBV2 and TRBJ1-1, with D perhaps TRBD1 (6 bases). CDR1 is SNHLY, CDR2 FYNNEI, per germline. V lost 2 bases and J lost 0, with 10 bases in between. The CDR3 runs to 15 residues. This CDR3 reads CASSEFGGMNTEAFF. DNA of the CDR3: TGTGCCAGCAGTGAATTTGGGGGCATGAACACTGAAGCTTTCTTT.

This sequence joins TRBV27 and TRBJ2-1; D gene ambiguous. Looked up from germline, CDR1 is MNHEY and CDR2 is SMNVEV (reference sequence). V lost 4 bases to trimming and J lost 6 bases, with 7 bases between them. CDR3 size: 12 residues. CDR3 protein: CASSYSANEQFF. DNA for the CDR3: TGTGCCAGCAGTTACAGCGCCAATGAGCAGTTCTTC.

The chain has TRBV5-1 and TRBJ2-5, with D perhaps matching TRBD2 (7 bases). Per germline, CDR1 SGHRS and CDR2 YFSETQ. V dropped 9 bases and J dropped 1 base, with 16 bases sitting between them. CDR3 length: 14 amino acids. CDR3 DNA: TGCGCCACCAAGGATGGGGGGGCCCAAGAGACCCAGTACTTC. It yields the protein CATKDGGAQETQYF.

Ten or more counts support this clonotype. The chain has TRBV6-1 and TRBJ1-6; the D is unclear. Trimming pared 10 bases from V and 0 bases from J, leaving 13 bases between. CDR1 and CDR2 from the germline V gene are MNHNS and SASEGT. This CDR3 contains 15 residues. The CDR3 DNA reads as TGTGCCACCATGACACCGCGCTCCTATAATTCACCCCTCCACTTT. This gives the protein CATMTPRSYNSPLHF.

The rearrangement links TRBV27 to TRBJ2-7; D gene uncertain. The germline CDR1 and CDR2 sequences are MNHEY and SMNVEV (reference sequence). V was cut by 6 bases and J by 0 bases, with 15 bases left in between. This CDR3 contains 15 residues. The CDR3 spells CASRLGGAFSYEQYF. The CDR3 nucleotides read TGTGCCAGCAGACTTGGTGGCGCCTTCTCCTACGAGCAGTACTTC.

This clonotype has a count of ten or more. The rearrangement joins TRBV12-3 or TRBV12-4 to TRBJ1-1; D remains ambiguous. The CDR3 sequence is 13 residues long. Trimming removed 1 base from V and 5 bases from J, with 8 bases in between. Here the CDR3 reads CASSLVPGTEAFF. The CDR3 DNA follows: TGTGCCAGCAGTTTAGTCCCGGGGACTGAAGCTTTCTTT.

The CDR3 protein is CASGLVRDHEQYF. As DNA, the CDR3 is TGTGCTAGTGGTTTGGTCAGGGACCACGAGCAGTACTTC. This chain links TRBV12-5 with TRBJ2-7; D could derive from TRBD1 or TRBD2 (5 bases each). There are 13 residues in the CDR3. Per germline, CDR1 LGHNT and CDR2 FRNRAP. Trimming cost V 0 bases and J 5 bases, with 8 bases left between them.

There are many counts of this clonotype. V and J are TRBV29-1 and TRBJ1-2; 10 nucleotides line up with TRBD1. After removal of 7 bases from V and 8 bases from J, the junction contained 7 bases not matched to a gene. This CDR3 has 12 amino acids. Germline V gene lookup returns CDR1 SQVTM and CDR2 ANQGSEA. This CDR3 reads CSEMDRGDGYTF. DNA of the CDR3: TGCAGCGAGATGGACAGGGGGGACGGCTACACCTTC.

This clonotype has more than one count but fewer than ten. Its ends do not fully match the called genes, so a read error is possible. This CDR3 is CASSLTLGRREF. CDR3 bases: TGTGCCAGCAGTTTAACTCTTGGGAGACGTGAATTC. The chain is built from TRBV12-3 or TRBV12-4 and TRBJ2-7, with D tentatively TRBD2 (5 bases). This CDR3 is 12 amino acids long.

In its sample, this clonotype was seen many times. V gene TRBV27 combines with J gene TRBJ2-5; 9 bases match TRBD2. CDR1 and CDR2 (germline): MNHEY, SMNVEV (reference sequence). J gave up 5 bases and V 6 bases, and 16 bases lay outside the gene matches. The CDR3 runs 17 residues. The CDR3 spells CASSPKAGGGPGETQYF. The CDR3 bases are TGTGCCAGCAGCCCAAAAGCGGGAGGAGGCCCGGGGGAGACCCAGTACTTC.